This T cell receptor (beta chain) was captured in a study of T cells in Graves' hyperthyroidism and ophthalmopathy. Study results and limitations: Blood also carried most thyroid clonotypes expanded above 0.001. Ophthalmopathy was predicted by the model a median of about 6.7 months ahead of onset.

This clonotype was picked up many times. What it binds is not known. Researchers amplified the TCR beta CDR3 regions from RNA transcripts. First-round RT-PCR targeting the TCR CDR3 was performed with the HTBI primer set. TCRdb processed the multiplex PCR reads anew with MiXCR; each CDR3 protein has one entry. The repertoire holds 300,000 or so distinct CDR3 sequences, with roughly 18% as singletons. V lost 6 bases, J lost 7 bases, and 15 bases lay in between. The CDR3 spans 13 residues. The specimen sequenced was blood. The chain combines TRBV12-3 or TRBV12-4 with TRBJ1-1; D unresolved. This receptor was obtained from a woman aged 50 to 65 with Graves' hyperthyroidism. The CDR3: CASSQQPTGEAFF. The DNA of the CDR3 is TGTGCCAGCAGCCAACAACCGACGGGTGAAGCTTTCTTT.